The 21 T cell receptor beta chains in this list originate from one sample, sequenced in a study of vaccination and CD4 T cells after COVID-19. Indicated treatment: roughly 10-day PBMC culture with coronavirus spike peptide pools or control peptides (ViraFEST assay). The study sequenced cultured CD4+ T cell DNA using the Oncomine TCR Beta short-read assay. TCRdb re-called the PCR reads with MiXCR, one entry per CDR3 protein. The profile covers tens of thousands of distinct CDR3 sequences, with about 52% appearing a single time and over 5% taken by the ten largest. The antigens for these receptors are not known. Sample: CD4+ T cells from blood, cultured in vitro. The receptors were gathered from a human donor who had recovered from COVID-19.

This clonotype was picked up a small number of times. J is TRBJ2-2 and V is TRBV2; 10 nucleotides line up with TRBD1. Germline V gives CDR1 SNHLY, CDR2 FYNNEI. V shed 10 bases and J 5 bases; nucleotides not matched to a gene: 10. This CDR3 has 15 residues. In nucleotides, the CDR3 is TGTGCCAACAGCCGACAGGGGGCGCGTACCGGGGAGCTGTTTTTT. Residues: CANSRQGARTGELFF.

The genes are TRBV19 and TRBJ2-7; either TRBD1 or TRBD2 may supply D (5 bases each). Germline values: CDR1 LNHDA, CDR2 SQIVND (reference sequence). The CDR3 runs 13 residues. Trimming pared 9 bases from V and 4 bases from J, leaving 16 bases between. CDR3 nucleotides: TGTGCCAGCGGGACCGAAGGGATTTACGAGCAGTACTTC. Protein sequence: CASGTEGIYEQYF.

V usage is TRBV28 and J usage is TRBJ2-1; D is unresolved. Trimming shortened V by 2 bases and J by 6 bases, and 5 bases separated the two germline ends. The V gene's germline CDR1 is MDHEN and CDR2 SYDVKM. CDR3 length equals 12 residues. The DNA for the CDR3 is TGTGCCAGCAGTTTAACTCCCAATGAGCAGTTCTTC. This translates into CASSLTPNEQFF. The full variable domain, rest sourced from reference TRBV28 and TRBJ2-1, is DVKVTQSSRYLVKRTGEKVFLECVQDMDHENMFWYRQDPGLGLRLIYFSYDVKMKEKGDIPEGYSVSREKKERFSLILESASTNQTSMYLCASSLTPNEQFFGPGTRLTVL.

This clonotype was found once. This chain joins TRBV6-1 and TRBJ2-7; 10 bases match TRBD2. The CDR3 totals 16 residues. Germline V CDR1 and CDR2: MNHNS, SASEGT. Trimming removed 7 bases from V and 3 bases from J; junction bases left unmatched: 12. The CDR3 sequence is CASTKDMLAGVYEQYF. Written as DNA, the CDR3 is TGTGCCAGCACCAAGGATATGCTAGCGGGGGTCTACGAGCAGTACTTC.

The chain links TRBV20-1 to TRBJ2-7; 9 nucleotides agree with TRBD1. With V trimmed by 0 bases and J by 5 bases, 8 bases remained unmatched. The CDR3 extends over 15 amino acids. Germline CDR1 DFQATT, CDR2 SNEGSKA (reference sequence). The CDR3 loop is CSAREPGQGTDEQYF. In nucleotides, the CDR3 is TGCAGTGCTAGAGAACCGGGACAGGGTACCGACGAGCAGTACTTC.

The chain carries TRBV10-3 and TRBJ2-1; D is unresolved. CDR1 and CDR2 from the germline V gene are ENHRY and SYGVKD. V was trimmed by 3 bases and J by 5 bases, leaving 5 bases between them. The CDR3 sequence is 12 residues long. The CDR3 is CAISDTNNEQFF. CDR3 DNA sequence: TGTGCCATCAGTGACACGAACAATGAGCAGTTCTTC.

The CDR3 region is CASSLRPPQHF. Here the CDR3 DNA reads TGTGCCAGCAGTTTACGGCCCCCCCAGCATTTT. The genes are TRBV28 and TRBJ1-5; D gene unclear. CDR1 is MDHEN and CDR2 is SYDVKM in the germline V gene. The CDR3 totals 11 residues. V shed 2 bases and J shed 10 bases, with 6 bases lying between them.

V is TRBV7-2 and J is TRBJ1-2, with D possibly matching TRBD1 (5 bases). This CDR3 spans 14 amino acids. CDR1 is SGHTA, CDR2 FQGNSA, per germline. V was shortened by 5 bases and J by 6 bases, with 16 bases between the two germline ends. The CDR3 loop is CASSPIRGDDGYTF. DNA for the CDR3: TGTGCCAGCAGCCCAATTCGGGGGGATGATGGCTACACCTTC.

This clonotype has just a few counts. CDR3 bases: TGTGCCAGTAGCAACACCCCCCAGGGGTTGGCCGGGGAGCTGTTTTTT. Its protein product is CASSNTPQGLAGELFF. This chain links TRBV19 with TRBJ2-2; tentatively, D is TRBD1 (6 bases). This CDR3 spans 16 amino acids. CDR1 is LNHDA and CDR2 is SQIVND in the germline V gene (reference sequence). V lost 6 bases to trimming and J lost 6 bases, with 20 bases between them.

The rearrangement uses TRBV6-1 and TRBJ2-3, with 10 bases that match TRBD2. The CDR3 is 15 amino acids. V trimming: 6 bases; J trimming: 5 bases; junction bases outside the gene matches: 8. Germline V CDR1 and CDR2: MNHNS, SASEGT. The CDR3 coding sequence is TGTGCCAGCAGCTCAAAGCGACTAGCGGGAGATACGCAGTATTTT. Residues: CASSSKRLAGDTQYF.

The V and J genes are TRBV30 and TRBJ2-7; 10 nucleotides line up with TRBD1. Germline V gives CDR1 GTSNPN, CDR2 SVGIG (reference sequence). This CDR3 comprises 12 residues. V lost 2 bases to trimming and J lost 7 bases; unmatched junction nucleotides: 2. The CDR3 is CAWSPGQGEQYF. The CDR3 DNA reads TGTGCCTGGAGTCCGGGACAGGGGGAGCAGTACTTC.

V is TRBV28 and J is TRBJ1-2, with a possible D match to TRBD1 (5 bases). The germline gives CDR1 MDHEN, CDR2 SYDVKM. The CDR3 extends over 15 amino acids. Between the trimmed V and J ends, which lost 5 bases and 0 bases, there was a span of 13 bases. The chain's CDR3 is CASSTLTATNYGYTF. As DNA, the CDR3 is TGTGCCAGCAGTACACTGACAGCCACTAACTATGGCTACACCTTC.

This clonotype has just a few counts. V gene TRBV7-9 combines with J gene TRBJ1-5, with D perhaps TRBD1 (6 bases). The CDR3 extends over 16 amino acids. Germline CDR1 reads SEHNR; CDR2 reads FQNEAQ (reference sequence). Trimming stripped 2 bases from V and 5 bases from J, with 16 bases between. The CDR3: CASSLSTGTRDQPQHF. In nucleotides, the CDR3 is TGTGCCAGCAGCTTAAGCACCGGGACAAGAGATCAGCCCCAGCATTTT. Drawing the rest from reference TRBV7-9 and TRBJ1-5, the complete variable domain is DTGVSQNPRHKITKRGQNVTFRCDPISEHNRLYWYRQTLGQGPEFLTYFQNEAQLEKSRLLSDRFSAERPKGSFSTLEIQRTEQGDSAMYLCASSLSTGTRDQPQHFGDGTRLSIL.

The chain carries TRBV7-3 and TRBJ2-7; no definite D call. V was trimmed by 2 bases and J by 6 bases, leaving 14 bases between them. Looked up from germline, CDR1 is SGHTA and CDR2 is FQGTGA. This CDR3 contains 14 residues. This CDR3 reads CASSLVGPGGEQYF. The CDR3, as DNA: TGTGCCAGCAGCTTAGTCGGCCCAGGCGGCGAGCAGTACTTC.

The chain couples TRBV2 to TRBJ1-6; D gene ambiguous. CDR3 length: 14 amino acids. CDR1 is SNHLY and CDR2 is FYNNEI in the germline V gene. With 4 bases removed from V and 6 bases from J, the gap between germline ends came to 10 bases. This chain's CDR3 is CASSGIGGNSPLHF. CDR3 nucleotide sequence: TGTGCCAGCAGTGGCATAGGCGGTAATTCACCCCTCCACTTT. The whole variable domain, remainder taken from reference TRBV2 and TRBJ1-6, is EPEVTQTPSHQVTQMGQEVILRCVPISNHLYFYWYRQILGQKVEFLVSFYNNEISEKSEIFDDQFSVERPDGSNFTLKIRSTKLEDSAMYFCASSGIGGNSPLHFGNGTRLTVT.

Of note for this clonotype: A junction end diverges from the germline sequence, so it may reflect a read error. The chain combines TRBV11-3 with TRBJ2-3; no clear D gene. This CDR3 spans 13 amino acids. Germline V lookup: CDR1 SGHNT, CDR2 YENEEA. CDR3 DNA: TGTGCCAGCAGCTTTACTCCCACAGATACGCGGTATTTT. Amino acid sequence: CASSFTPTDTRYF.

This clonotype was counted only a few times. The chain has TRBV5-1 and TRBJ2-3; D gene ambiguous. V lost 1 base to trimming and J lost 3 bases, with 6 bases between them. Looked up from germline, CDR1 is SGHRS and CDR2 is YFSETQ. The CDR3 is made up of 13 amino acids. CDR3 in amino acids: CASSLYRTDTQYF. Here the CDR3 DNA reads TGCGCCAGCAGCTTGTACAGAACAGATACGCAGTATTTT.

The chain uses TRBV4-3 and TRBJ1-2; no reliable D call. Trimming removed 0 bases from V and 0 bases from J, with 2 bases in between. The V gene's germline CDR1 is LGHNA and CDR2 YSLEER. This CDR3 has 13 amino acids. The CDR3 reads CASSQEPNYGYTF. The DNA of the CDR3 is TGCGCCAGCAGCCAAGAGCCTAACTATGGCTACACCTTC.

Here the CDR3 reads CSALTKTGIETQYF. The CDR3 region has the DNA TGCAGTGCCCTAACAAAGACAGGGATCGAGACCCAGTACTTC. V is TRBV20-1 and J is TRBJ2-5, with 7 bases identical to TRBD1. Germline CDR1 is DFQATT and CDR2 is SNEGSKA (reference sequence). The trim removed 6 bases at V and 5 bases at J, leaving 12 bases unmatched. This CDR3 spans 14 amino acids.

The chain has TRBV6-1 and TRBJ2-5; TRBD2 aligns across 12 bases. The CDR3 contains 17 residues. Germline V CDR1 and CDR2: MNHNS, SASEGT. V was clipped by 6 bases and J by 2 bases; unmatched bases: 10. Written as DNA, the CDR3 is TGTGCCAGCAGACGGGGGTGGACTAGCGGGATACAAGAGACCCAGTACTTC. Encoded protein: CASRRGWTSGIQETQYF.

J is TRBJ1-2 and V is TRBV19, with D possibly matching TRBD1 (6 bases). Germline values: CDR1 LNHDA, CDR2 SQIVND (reference sequence). The CDR3 length is 16 residues. The ends were cut back, 6 bases at V and 7 bases at J, with 24 bases in the middle. The CDR3: CASSSSSTGFGGGYTF. The CDR3, as DNA: TGTGCCAGTAGCTCCTCCTCGACAGGCTTTGGAGGTGGCTACACCTTC.